These T cell receptor beta chains were read from a single sample in a study of T cell changes during pregnancy in multiple sclerosis. Profiling relied on immunoSEQ multiplex PCR, and the TCRdb table lists in-frame clones only, not all of them. The sample lists approximately 48,000 clones; more than 90% were seen once. The sequences come from CD8+ T cells from peripheral blood mononuclear cells, collected after pregnancy. The receptors come from a female donor with multiple sclerosis, enrolled in a pregnancy study. The CDR3 runs from the conserved cysteine through the conserved F or W. The D gene is left open where the match is weak. Rows may omit the clone size; those that give it use once, few, many or a size class.

CDR3aa | CDR3nt | abundance | v_gene | d_gene | j_gene
CASSFHSGLAVPNEQFF | TGTGCCAGCAGCTTTCACTCGGGACTAGCGGTACCCAATGAGCAGTTCTTC | - | TRBV11-2 | TRBD2 | TRBJ2-1
CASSRRQGGNQPQHF | TGTGCCAGCAGCCGTCGACAGGGGGGGAATCAGCCCCAGCATTTT | - | TRBV13 | TRBD1 | TRBJ1-5
CASSQESTGSQHF | TGTGCCAGCAGCCAAGAGTCTACGGGGTCCCAGCATTTT | - | TRBV14 | - | TRBJ1-5
CASSPVDRGLYNEQFF | TGTGCCAGCAGTCCCGTGGACAGGGGCCTATACAATGAGCAGTTCTTC | - | TRBV27 | TRBD1 | TRBJ2-1
CASSGGDRIAQETQYF | TGTGCCAGCAGCGGGGGAGACAGGATCGCTCAAGAGACCCAGTACTTC | - | TRBV9 | - | TRBJ2-5
CASSEATGGGGWEQYF | TGTGCCAGCAGTGAAGCGACGGGAGGGGGGGGTTGGGAGCAGTACTTC | - | TRBV2 | TRBD2 | TRBJ2-7
CASSHTEMNTEAFF | TGTGCCAGCAGCCATACAGAGATGAACACTGAAGCTTTCTTT | - | TRBV5-4 | - | TRBJ1-1
CASSLDRVRSPLHF | TGTGCCAGTAGCCTAGACAGGGTGCGATCACCCCTCCACTTT | - | TRBV19 | TRBD1 | TRBJ1-6
CASSSRPEPSGNTIYF | TGTGCCAGCAGCTCGAGGCCAGAACCTTCTGGAAACACCATATATTTT | - | TRBV11-2 | - | TRBJ1-3
CASSLGGGYGYTF | TGTGCCAGCAGCCTCGGGGGGGGCTATGGCTACACCTTC | - | TRBV11-2 | - | TRBJ1-2
CASRLAYGGYEQYF | TGTGCCAGCCGGCTAGCGTATGGAGGCTACGAGCAGTACTTC | - | TRBV6-1 | - | TRBJ2-7
CASSSGEVGVGYTF | TGTGCCAGCAGTTCGGGAGAAGTAGGGGTTGGCTACACCTTC | - | TRBV6-4 | - | TRBJ1-2
CASSLDDLTDTQYF | TGCGCCAGCAGCTTGGACGACTTAACAGATACGCAGTATTTT | - | TRBV5-1 | - | TRBJ2-3
CASGTGGSYNEQFF | TGTGCCAGTGGTACAGGGGGCTCCTACAATGAGCAGTTCTTC | - | TRBV19 | TRBD1 | TRBJ2-1
CASSYSWDSSYEQYF | TGTGCCAGCAGTTACTCGTGGGACAGCTCCTACGAGCAGTACTTC | - | TRBV6-5 | TRBD1 | TRBJ2-7
CASSLAPGTTYEQYF | TGTGCCAGCAGCTTAGCACCCGGCACTACCTACGAGCAGTACTTC | - | TRBV7-7 | - | TRBJ2-7
CASSQDPLAGAPRETQYF | TGCGCCAGCAGCCAAGATCCCCTAGCGGGAGCCCCGCGAGAGACCCAGTACTTC | - | TRBV4-1 | TRBD2 | TRBJ2-5
CASRLAETQYF | TGTGCCAGCAGGCTAGCAGAGACCCAGTACTTC | - | TRBV27 | - | TRBJ2-5
CASSLGQGSYDEQFF | TGTGCCAGCAGCTTGGGACAGGGGAGCTACGATGAGCAGTTCTTC | - | TRBV13 | TRBD1 | TRBJ2-1
CATRRTSGYNEQFF | TGTGCCACCAGAAGGACTAGCGGGTACAATGAGCAGTTCTTC | - | TRBV15 | TRBD2 | TRBJ2-1
CASSPRDRPYEQYF | TGTGCCAGCTCTCCTCGGGACAGGCCATACGAGCAGTACTTC | - | TRBV18 | TRBD1 | TRBJ2-7
CASSLVLSVETQYF | TGTGCCAGCAGCCTCGTGTTGTCGGTGGAGACCCAGTACTTC | - | TRBV7-9 | - | TRBJ2-5
CASSIAFAGWNQPQHF | TGTGCCAGTAGTATAGCCTTTGCGGGGTGGAATCAGCCCCAGCATTTT | - | TRBV19 | - | TRBJ1-5
CASSLHPGQYEQYF | TGCGCCAGCAGCTTGCACCCGGGACAGTACGAGCAGTACTTC | - | TRBV5-1 | TRBD1 | TRBJ2-7
CASSPGQDSYQETQYF | TGTGCCAGCAGCCCCGGGCAGGACAGCTACCAAGAGACCCAGTACTTC | - | TRBV14 | - | TRBJ2-5
CASTFGPSSYEQYF | TGTGCCAGCACATTTGGTCCTAGCTCCTACGAGCAGTACTTC | once | TRBV2 | - | TRBJ2-7
CASSFSGPETQYF | TGTGCCAGTAGTTTTAGTGGGCCAGAGACCCAGTACTTC | many | TRBV19 | - | TRBJ2-5
CASSLGGGSGTDTQYF | TGTGCCAGCAGCTTAGGGGGAGGGTCAGGCACAGATACGCAGTATTTT | - | TRBV7-8 | TRBD2 | TRBJ2-3
CASSPSTGFGEQYF | TGTGCCAGCAGCCCAAGCACAGGGTTTGGTGAGCAGTACTTC | - | TRBV7-7 | - | TRBJ2-7
CASRPRTSGTGELFF | TGTGCCAGCAGGCCCCGGACTAGCGGGACCGGGGAGCTGTTTTTT | - | TRBV2 | TRBD2 | TRBJ2-2
CASSLLQFF | TGTGCCAGCAGCTTGTTACAGTTCTTC | - | TRBV5-8 | - | TRBJ2-1
CASSDRTSDNEQFF | TGTGCCAGCAGCGACCGGACTTCTGACAATGAGCAGTTCTTC | - | TRBV9 | - | TRBJ2-1
CAISPKGDTEAFF | TGTGCCATCAGCCCCAAGGGGGACACTGAAGCTTTCTTT | - | TRBV10-3 | - | TRBJ1-1
CASRDSKNTEAFF | TGTGCCAGCAGAGACAGCAAAAACACTGAAGCTTTCTTT | - | TRBV6-5 | - | TRBJ1-1
CSVSSPRGEQFF | TGCAGCGTCTCCTCCCCCCGGGGTGAGCAGTTCTTC | - | TRBV29-1 | - | TRBJ2-1
CASSLKDRVGGGYTF | TGTGCCAGCAGCTTGAAAGACAGGGTAGGCGGTGGCTACACCTTC | - | TRBV5-4 | TRBD1 | TRBJ1-2
CASSPRLAGDLQETQYF | TGTGCCAGCAGCCCAAGGCTAGCGGGGGACCTTCAAGAGACCCAGTACTTC | once | TRBV7-6 | TRBD2 | TRBJ2-5